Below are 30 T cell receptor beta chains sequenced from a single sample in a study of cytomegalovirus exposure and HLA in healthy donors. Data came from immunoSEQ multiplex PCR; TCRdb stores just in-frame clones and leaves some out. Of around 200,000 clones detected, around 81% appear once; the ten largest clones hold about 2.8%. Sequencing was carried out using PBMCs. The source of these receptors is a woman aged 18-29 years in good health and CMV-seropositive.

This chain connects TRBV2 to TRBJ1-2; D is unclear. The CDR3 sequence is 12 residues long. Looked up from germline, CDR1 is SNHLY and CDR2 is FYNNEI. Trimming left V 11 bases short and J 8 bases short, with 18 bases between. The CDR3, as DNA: TGTGCCTCTCTGGCGGGTCGCAGGGGCTACACCTTC. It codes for CASLAGRRGYTF. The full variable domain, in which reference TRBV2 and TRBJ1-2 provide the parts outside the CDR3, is EPEVTQTPSHQVTQMGQEVILRCVPISNHLYFYWYRQILGQKVEFLVSFYNNEISEKSEIFDDQFSVERPDGSNFTLKIRSTKLEDSAMYFCASLAGRRGYTFGSGTRLTVV.

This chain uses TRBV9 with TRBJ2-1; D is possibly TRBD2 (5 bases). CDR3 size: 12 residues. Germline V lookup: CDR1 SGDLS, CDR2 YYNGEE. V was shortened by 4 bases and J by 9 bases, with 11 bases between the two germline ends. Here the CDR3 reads CASSLAGREQFF. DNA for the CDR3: TGTGCCAGCAGCCTGGCGGGCCGTGAGCAGTTCTTC.

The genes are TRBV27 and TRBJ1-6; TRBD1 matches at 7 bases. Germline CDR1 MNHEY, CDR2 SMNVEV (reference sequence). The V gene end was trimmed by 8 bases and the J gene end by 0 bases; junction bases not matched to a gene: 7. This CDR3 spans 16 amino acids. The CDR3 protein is CASGTDFSSYNSPLHF. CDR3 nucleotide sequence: TGTGCCAGCGGGACAGATTTTAGCTCCTATAATTCACCCCTCCACTTT.

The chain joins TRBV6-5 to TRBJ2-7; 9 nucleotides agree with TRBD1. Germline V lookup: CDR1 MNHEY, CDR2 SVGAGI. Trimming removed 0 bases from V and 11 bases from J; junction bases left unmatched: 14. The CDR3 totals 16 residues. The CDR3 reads CASSYSSGTGKSREYF. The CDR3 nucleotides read TGTGCCAGCAGTTACTCGTCAGGGACAGGGAAGAGCCGGGAGTACTTC.

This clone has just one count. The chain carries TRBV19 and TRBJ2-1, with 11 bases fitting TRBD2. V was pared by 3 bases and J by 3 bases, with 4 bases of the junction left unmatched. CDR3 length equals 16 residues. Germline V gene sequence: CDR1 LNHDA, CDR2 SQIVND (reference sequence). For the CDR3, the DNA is TGTGCCAGTAGTATTCCTCTAGCGGGGGGCTACAATGAGCAGTTCTTC. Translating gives CASSIPLAGGYNEQFF.

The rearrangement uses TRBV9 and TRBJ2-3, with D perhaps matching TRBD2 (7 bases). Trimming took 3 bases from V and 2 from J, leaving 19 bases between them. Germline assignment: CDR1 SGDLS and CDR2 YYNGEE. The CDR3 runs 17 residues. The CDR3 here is CASSDSGGAFSTDTQYF. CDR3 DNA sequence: TGTGCCAGCAGCGACAGTGGGGGGGCCTTTTCCACAGATACGCAGTATTTT.

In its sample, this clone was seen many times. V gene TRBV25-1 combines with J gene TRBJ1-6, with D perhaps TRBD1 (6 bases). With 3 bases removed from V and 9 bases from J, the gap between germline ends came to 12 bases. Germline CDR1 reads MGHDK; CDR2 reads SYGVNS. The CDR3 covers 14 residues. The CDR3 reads CASSDGGGSSPLHF. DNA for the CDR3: TGTGCCAGCAGTGATGGGGGGGGCAGTTCACCCCTCCACTTT. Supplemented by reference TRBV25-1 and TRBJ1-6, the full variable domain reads EADIYQTPRYLVIGTGKKITLECSQTMGHDKMYWYQQDPGMELHLIHYSYGVNSTEKGDLSSESTVSRIRTEHFPLTLESARPSHTSQYLCASSDGGGSSPLHFGNGTRLTVT.

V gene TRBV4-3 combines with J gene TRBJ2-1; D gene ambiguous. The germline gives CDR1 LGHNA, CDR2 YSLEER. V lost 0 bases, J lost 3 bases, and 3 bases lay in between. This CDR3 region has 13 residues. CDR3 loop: CASSQDLYNEQFF. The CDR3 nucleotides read TGCGCCAGCAGCCAAGATCTCTACAATGAGCAGTTCTTC.

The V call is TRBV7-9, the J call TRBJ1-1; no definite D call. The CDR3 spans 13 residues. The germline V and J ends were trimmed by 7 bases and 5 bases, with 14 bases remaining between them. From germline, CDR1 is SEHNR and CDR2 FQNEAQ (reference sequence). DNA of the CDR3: TGTGCCAGCACTGGACTGGTAAGGACTGAAGCTTTCTTT. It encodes CASTGLVRTEAFF.

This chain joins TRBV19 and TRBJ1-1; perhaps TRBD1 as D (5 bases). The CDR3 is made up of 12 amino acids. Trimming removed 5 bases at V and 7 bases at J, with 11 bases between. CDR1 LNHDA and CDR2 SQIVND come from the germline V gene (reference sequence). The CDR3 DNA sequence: TGTGCCAGTAGTCACAGGCTTCGTGAAGCTTTCTTT. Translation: CASSHRLREAFF.

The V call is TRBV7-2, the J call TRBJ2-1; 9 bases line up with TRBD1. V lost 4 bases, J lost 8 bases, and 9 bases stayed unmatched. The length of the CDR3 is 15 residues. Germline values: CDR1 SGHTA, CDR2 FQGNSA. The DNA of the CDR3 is TGTGCCAGCAGCTCCAGGGACAGGGCCATGGATGAGCAGTTCTTC. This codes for CASSSRDRAMDEQFF.

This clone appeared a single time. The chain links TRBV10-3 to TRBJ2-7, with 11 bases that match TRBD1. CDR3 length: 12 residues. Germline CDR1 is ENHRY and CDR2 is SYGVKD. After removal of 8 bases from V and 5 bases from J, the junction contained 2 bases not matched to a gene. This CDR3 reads CAIGQGANEQYF. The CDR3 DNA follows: TGTGCCATCGGACAGGGGGCAAACGAGCAGTACTTC.

The CDR3 bases are TGCGCCAGCAGCCAAGACGATCGAGGGCAGAACACCGGGGAGCTGTTTTTT. It is translated as CASSQDDRGQNTGELFF. The rearrangement joins TRBV4-3 to TRBJ2-2, with D possibly TRBD2 on 5 matching bases. V lost 0 bases and J lost 1, with 12 bases in between. In germline, CDR1 is LGHNA, CDR2 YSLEER. This CDR3 is built from 17 residues.

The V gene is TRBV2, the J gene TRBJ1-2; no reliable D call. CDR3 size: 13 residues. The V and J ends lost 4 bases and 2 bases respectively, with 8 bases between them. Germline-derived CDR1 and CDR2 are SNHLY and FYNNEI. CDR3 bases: TGTGCCAGCAGTGGGCAGGCGAACTATGGCTACACCTTC. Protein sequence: CASSGQANYGYTF.

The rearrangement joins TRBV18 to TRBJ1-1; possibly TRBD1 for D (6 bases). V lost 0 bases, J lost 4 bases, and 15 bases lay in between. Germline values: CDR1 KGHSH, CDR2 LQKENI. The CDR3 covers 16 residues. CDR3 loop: CASSPPNREGGTEAFF. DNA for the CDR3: TGTGCCAGCTCACCACCGAACAGGGAGGGGGGCACTGAAGCTTTCTTT.

CDR3 coding DNA: TGTGCCACCAGCAGAGGAGGTTCTAGCGGGGGATACAATGAGCAGTTCTTC. Translating gives CATSRGGSSGGYNEQFF. The chain employs TRBV15 and TRBJ2-1, with 10 bases aligning to TRBD2. The CDR3 totals 17 residues. Per the germline V gene, CDR1 is LNHNV and CDR2 is YYDKDF (reference sequence). V lost 1 base, J lost 4 bases, and 7 bases stayed unmatched.

The CDR3 is CASSFDAGNGQPQHF. CDR3 coding DNA: TGTGCCAGCAGCTTCGATGCAGGGAACGGGCAGCCCCAGCATTTT. The chain combines TRBV7-2 with TRBJ1-5, with D maybe TRBD1 (5 bases). The CDR3 sequence is 15 residues long. V gave up 3 bases and J gave up 7 bases, with 16 bases separating them. CDR1 and CDR2 (germline): SGHTA, FQGNSA.

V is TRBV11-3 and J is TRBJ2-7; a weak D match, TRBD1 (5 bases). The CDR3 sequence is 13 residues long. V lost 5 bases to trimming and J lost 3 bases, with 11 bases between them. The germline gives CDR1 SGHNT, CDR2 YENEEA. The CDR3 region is CASSPPDSYEQYF. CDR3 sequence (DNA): TGTGCCAGCAGCCCCCCCGACAGCTACGAGCAGTACTTC.

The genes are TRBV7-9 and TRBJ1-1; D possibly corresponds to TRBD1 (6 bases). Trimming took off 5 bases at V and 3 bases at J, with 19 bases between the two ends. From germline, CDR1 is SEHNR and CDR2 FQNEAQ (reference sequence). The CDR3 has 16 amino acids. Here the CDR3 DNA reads TGTGCCAGCAGCCGTACGGCAGGGGCCGGGGACACTGAAGCTTTCTTT. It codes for CASSRTAGAGDTEAFF.

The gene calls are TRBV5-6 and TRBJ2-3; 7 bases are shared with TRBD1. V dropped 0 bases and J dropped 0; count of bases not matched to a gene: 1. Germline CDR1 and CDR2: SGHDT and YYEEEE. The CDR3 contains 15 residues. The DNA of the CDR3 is TGTGCCAGCAGCTTGGACAGGGGTAGCACAGATACGCAGTATTTT. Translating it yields CASSLDRGSTDTQYF.

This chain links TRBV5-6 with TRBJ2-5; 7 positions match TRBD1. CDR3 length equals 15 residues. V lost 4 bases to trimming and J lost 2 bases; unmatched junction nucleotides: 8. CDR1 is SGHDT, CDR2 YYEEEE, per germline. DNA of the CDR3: TGTGCCAGCAGCACTTCCGGGACAGCACAAGAGACCCAGTACTTC. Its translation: CASSTSGTAQETQYF.

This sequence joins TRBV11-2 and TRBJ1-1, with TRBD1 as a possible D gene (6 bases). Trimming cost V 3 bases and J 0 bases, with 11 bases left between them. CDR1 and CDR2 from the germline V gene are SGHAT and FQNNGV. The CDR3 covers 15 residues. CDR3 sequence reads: CASSLGTFMNTEAFF. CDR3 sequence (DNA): TGTGCCAGCAGCTTGGGGACATTTATGAACACTGAAGCTTTCTTT.

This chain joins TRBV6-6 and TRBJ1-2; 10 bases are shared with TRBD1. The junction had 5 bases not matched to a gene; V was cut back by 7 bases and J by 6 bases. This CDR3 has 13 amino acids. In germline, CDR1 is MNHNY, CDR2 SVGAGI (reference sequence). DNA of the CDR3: TGTGCCAGCACCGCGGGGACAGGGGATGGCTACACCTTC. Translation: CASTAGTGDGYTF.

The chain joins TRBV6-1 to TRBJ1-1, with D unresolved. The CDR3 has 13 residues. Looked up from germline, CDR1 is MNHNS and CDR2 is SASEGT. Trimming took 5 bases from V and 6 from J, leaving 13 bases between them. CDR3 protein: CASSPNPNSEAFF. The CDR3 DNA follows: TGTGCCAGCAGTCCCAATCCCAACTCTGAAGCTTTCTTT.

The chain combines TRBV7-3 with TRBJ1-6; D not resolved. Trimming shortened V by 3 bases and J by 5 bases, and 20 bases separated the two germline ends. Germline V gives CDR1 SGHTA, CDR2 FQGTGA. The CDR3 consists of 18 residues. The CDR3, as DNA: TGTGCCAGCAGCTTCTCGGGTAACCGCCAGAACCATAATTCACCCCTCCACTTT. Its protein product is CASSFSGNRQNHNSPLHF.

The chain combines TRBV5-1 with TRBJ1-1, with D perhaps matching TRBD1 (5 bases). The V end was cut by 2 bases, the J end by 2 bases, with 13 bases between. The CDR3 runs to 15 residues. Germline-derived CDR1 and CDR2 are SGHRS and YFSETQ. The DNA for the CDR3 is TGCGCCAGCAGCTTCAACGCTGGGGCAAACACTGAAGCTTTCTTT. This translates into CASSFNAGANTEAFF.

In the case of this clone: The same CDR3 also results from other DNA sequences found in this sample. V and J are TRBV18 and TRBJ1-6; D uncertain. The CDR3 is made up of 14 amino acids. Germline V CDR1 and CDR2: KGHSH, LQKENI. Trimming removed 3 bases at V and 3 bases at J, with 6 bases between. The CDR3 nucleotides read TGTGCCAGCTCACCTGCAGACTATAATTCACCCCTCCACTTT. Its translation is CASSPADYNSPLHF.

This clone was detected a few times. CDR3 amino acids: CASSAPTGSGSPLHF. The CDR3 nucleotides read TGTGCCAGCAGTGCCCCGACAGGGTCGGGTTCACCCCTCCACTTT. The chain joins TRBV28 to TRBJ1-6; 7 bases agree with TRBD1. With 5 bases clipped from V and 9 bases from J, the junction kept 10 bases outside the gene matches. Germline V gene data show CDR1 as MDHEN and CDR2 as SYDVKM. The CDR3 is made up of 15 amino acids.

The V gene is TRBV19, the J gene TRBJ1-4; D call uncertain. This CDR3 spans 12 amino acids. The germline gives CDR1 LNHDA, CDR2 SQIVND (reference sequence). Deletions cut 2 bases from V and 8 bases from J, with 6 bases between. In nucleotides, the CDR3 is TGTGCCAGTAGTATAAATCCGGAAAAACTGTTTTTT. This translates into CASSINPEKLFF.

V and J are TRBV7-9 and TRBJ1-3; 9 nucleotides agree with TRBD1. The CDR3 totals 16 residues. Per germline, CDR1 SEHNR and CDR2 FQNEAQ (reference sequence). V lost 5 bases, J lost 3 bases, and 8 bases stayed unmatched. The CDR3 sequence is CASSPQTGGFGNTIYF. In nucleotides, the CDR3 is TGTGCCAGCAGCCCCCAGACAGGGGGGTTTGGAAACACCATATATTTT.